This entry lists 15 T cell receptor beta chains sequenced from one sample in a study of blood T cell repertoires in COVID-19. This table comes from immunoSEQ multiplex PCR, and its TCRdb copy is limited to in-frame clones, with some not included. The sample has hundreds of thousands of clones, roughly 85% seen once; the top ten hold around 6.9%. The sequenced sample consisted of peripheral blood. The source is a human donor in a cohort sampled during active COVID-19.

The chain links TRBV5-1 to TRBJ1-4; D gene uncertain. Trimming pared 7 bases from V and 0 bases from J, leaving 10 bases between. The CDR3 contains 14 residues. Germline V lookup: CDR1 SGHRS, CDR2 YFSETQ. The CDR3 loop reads CASSRGATNEKLFF. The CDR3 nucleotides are TGCGCCAGCTCAAGAGGTGCAACTAATGAAAAACTGTTTTTT.

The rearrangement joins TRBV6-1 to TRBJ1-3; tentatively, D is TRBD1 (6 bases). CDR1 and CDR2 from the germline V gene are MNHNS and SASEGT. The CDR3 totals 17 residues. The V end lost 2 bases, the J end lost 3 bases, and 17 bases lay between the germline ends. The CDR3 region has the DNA TGTGCCAGCAGTGAATTTGAGGGGGTGGGGAGTGGAAACACCATATATTTT. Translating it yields CASSEFEGVGSGNTIYF.

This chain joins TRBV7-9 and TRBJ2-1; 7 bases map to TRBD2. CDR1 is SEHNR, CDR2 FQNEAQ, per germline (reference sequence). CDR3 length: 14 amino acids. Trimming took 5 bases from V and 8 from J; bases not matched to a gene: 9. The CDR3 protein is CASSHGLVLDEQFF. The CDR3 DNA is TGTGCCAGCAGCCACGGACTAGTACTCGATGAGCAGTTCTTC.

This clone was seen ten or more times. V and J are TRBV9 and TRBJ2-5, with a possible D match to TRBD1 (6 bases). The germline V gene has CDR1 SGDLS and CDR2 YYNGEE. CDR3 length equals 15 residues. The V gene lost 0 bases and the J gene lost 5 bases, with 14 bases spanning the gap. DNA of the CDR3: TGTGCCAGCAGCGTAGTGGGGGCCTGGTCGGAGACCCAGTACTTC. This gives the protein CASSVVGAWSETQYF.

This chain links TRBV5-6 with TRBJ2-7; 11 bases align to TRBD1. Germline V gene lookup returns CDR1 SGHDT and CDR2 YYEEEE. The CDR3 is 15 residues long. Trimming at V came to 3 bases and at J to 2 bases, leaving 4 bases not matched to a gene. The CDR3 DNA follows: TGTGCCAGCAGCTCGCCGGGACAGGGGGCCTACGAGCAGTACTTC. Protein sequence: CASSSPGQGAYEQYF. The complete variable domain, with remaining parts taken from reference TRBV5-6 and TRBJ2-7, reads DAGVTQSPTHLIKTRGQQVTLRCSPKSGHDTVSWYQQALGQGPQFIFQYYEEEERQRGNFPDRFSGHQFPNYSSELNVNALLLGDSALYLCASSSPGQGAYEQYFGPGTRLTVT.

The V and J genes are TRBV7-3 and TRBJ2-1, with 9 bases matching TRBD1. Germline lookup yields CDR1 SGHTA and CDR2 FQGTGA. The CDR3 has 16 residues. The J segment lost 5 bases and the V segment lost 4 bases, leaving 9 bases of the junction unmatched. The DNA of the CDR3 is TGTGCCAGCAGCTCCTGGGGGGGACAGGGTGACAATGAGCAGTTCTTC. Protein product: CASSSWGGQGDNEQFF.

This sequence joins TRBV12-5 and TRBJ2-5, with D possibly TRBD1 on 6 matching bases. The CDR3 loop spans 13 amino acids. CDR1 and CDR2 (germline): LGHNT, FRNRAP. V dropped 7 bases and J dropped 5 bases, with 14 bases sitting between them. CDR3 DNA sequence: TGTGCTAGTGCCCCGGGACAACGGGAGACCCAGTACTTC. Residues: CASAPGQRETQYF.

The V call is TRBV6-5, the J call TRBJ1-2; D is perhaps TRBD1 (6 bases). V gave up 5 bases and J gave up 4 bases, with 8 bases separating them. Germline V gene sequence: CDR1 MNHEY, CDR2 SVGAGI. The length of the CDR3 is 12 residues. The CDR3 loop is CASSTGTYGYTF. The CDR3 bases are TGTGCCAGCAGTACAGGGACCTATGGCTACACCTTC.

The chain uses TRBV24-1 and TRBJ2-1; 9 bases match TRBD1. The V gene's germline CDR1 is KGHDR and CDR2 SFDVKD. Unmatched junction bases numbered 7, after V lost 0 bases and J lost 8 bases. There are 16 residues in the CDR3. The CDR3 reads CATSDLNRGRKDEQFF. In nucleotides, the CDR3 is TGTGCCACCAGTGATTTGAACAGGGGGCGCAAGGATGAGCAGTTCTTC.

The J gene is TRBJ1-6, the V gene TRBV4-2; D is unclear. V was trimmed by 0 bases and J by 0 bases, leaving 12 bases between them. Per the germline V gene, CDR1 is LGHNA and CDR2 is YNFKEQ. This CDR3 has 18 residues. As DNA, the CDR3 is TGTGCCAGCAGCCAAGACCCCCGCGGGAGCTCCTATAATTCACCCCTCCACTTT. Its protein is CASSQDPRGSSYNSPLHF.

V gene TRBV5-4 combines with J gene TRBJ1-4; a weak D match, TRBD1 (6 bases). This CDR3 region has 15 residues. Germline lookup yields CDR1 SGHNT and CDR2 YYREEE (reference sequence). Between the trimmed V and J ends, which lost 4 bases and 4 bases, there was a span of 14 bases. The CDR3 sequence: CASSPDLGGNEKLFF. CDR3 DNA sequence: TGTGCCAGCAGCCCAGATTTAGGGGGTAATGAAAAACTGTTTTTT. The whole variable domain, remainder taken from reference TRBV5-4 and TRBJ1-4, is ETGVTQSPTHLIKTRGQQVTLRCSSQSGHNTVSWYQQALGQGPQFIFQYYREEENGRGNFPPRFSGLQFPNYSSELNVNALELDDSALYLCASSPDLGGNEKLFFGSGTQLSVL.

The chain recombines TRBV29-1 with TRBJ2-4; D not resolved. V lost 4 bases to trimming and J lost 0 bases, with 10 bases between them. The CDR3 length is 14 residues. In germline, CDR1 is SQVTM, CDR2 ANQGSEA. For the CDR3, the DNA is TGCAGCGTTGTATCAGATTTAGCCAAAAACATTCAGTACTTC. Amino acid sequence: CSVVSDLAKNIQYF.

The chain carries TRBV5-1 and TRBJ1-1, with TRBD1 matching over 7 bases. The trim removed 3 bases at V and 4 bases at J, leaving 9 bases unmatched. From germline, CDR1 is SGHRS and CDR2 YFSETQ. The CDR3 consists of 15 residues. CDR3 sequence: CASSSEQGWITEAFF. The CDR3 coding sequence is TGCGCCAGCAGCTCGGAACAGGGGTGGATCACTGAAGCTTTCTTT.

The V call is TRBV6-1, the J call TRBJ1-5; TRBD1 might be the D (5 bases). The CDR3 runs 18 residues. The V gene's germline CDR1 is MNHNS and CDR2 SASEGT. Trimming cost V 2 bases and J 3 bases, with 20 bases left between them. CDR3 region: CASSEIGVGAPANQPQHF. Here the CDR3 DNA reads TGTGCCAGCAGTGAAATAGGGGTAGGTGCCCCAGCCAATCAGCCCCAGCATTTT.

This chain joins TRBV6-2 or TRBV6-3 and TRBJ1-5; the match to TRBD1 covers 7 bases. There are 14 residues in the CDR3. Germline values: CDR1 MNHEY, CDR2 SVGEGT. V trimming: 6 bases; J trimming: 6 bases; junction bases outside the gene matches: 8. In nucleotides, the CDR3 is TGTGCCAGCAGCCGAGAACCAGGGGGTCAGCCCCAGCATTTT. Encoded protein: CASSREPGGQPQHF.